What follows are 22 T cell receptor beta chains derived from one specimen sequenced in a study of Ad26.COV2.S vaccination and SARS-CoV-2 variants. The repertoire was sequenced with immunoSEQ multiplex PCR; TCRdb's copy has only in-frame clones and lacks some. The table shows approximately 340,000 clones, with under 95% occurring only once. Source: peripheral blood, taken after recovery from COVID-19. These receptors came from a human donor who had recovered from COVID-19.

The genes are TRBV6-1 and TRBJ1-6, with D maybe TRBD1 (5 bases). Germline V gene sequence: CDR1 MNHNS, CDR2 SASEGT. The V end lost 4 bases, the J end lost 0 bases, and 13 bases lay between the germline ends. The CDR3 totals 17 residues. The CDR3 DNA reads TGTGCCAGCAGTGGGGCAACAGGAAACTCCTATAATTCACCCCTCCACTTT. It codes for CASSGATGNSYNSPLHF.

The V call is TRBV7-8, the J call TRBJ1-4; no reliable D call. The V end lost 5 bases, the J end lost 0 bases, and 13 bases lay between the germline ends. Germline V gives CDR1 SGHVS, CDR2 FQNEAQ. The CDR3 contains 16 residues. CDR3 protein: CASSRLNSATNEKLFF. CDR3 bases: TGTGCCAGCAGCCGATTGAACTCAGCAACTAATGAAAAACTGTTTTTT.

The chain carries TRBV5-1 and TRBJ2-2; weak D call: TRBD1 (5 bases). The V end lost 5 bases, the J end lost 1 base, and 12 bases lay between the germline ends. Per germline, CDR1 SGHRS and CDR2 YFSETQ. This CDR3 is 15 amino acids long. The CDR3 region is CASSSAGQNTGELFF. The CDR3 nucleotides are TGCGCCAGCAGTTCAGCAGGGCAGAACACCGGGGAGCTGTTTTTT.

The rearrangement links TRBV6-5 to TRBJ1-3; possibly TRBD1 for D (5 bases). Trimming cost V 7 bases and J 4 bases, with 11 bases left between them. Germline-derived CDR1 and CDR2 are MNHEY and SVGAGI. The CDR3 runs 13 residues. CDR3 loop: CASTLTAGNTIYF. The CDR3 region has the DNA TGTGCCAGCACCCTGACAGCGGGAAACACCATATATTTT.

This chain's CDR3 is CASSQRTGNYGYTF. The DNA of the CDR3 is TGTGCCAGTTCTCAAAGGACAGGTAACTATGGCTACACCTTC. The rearrangement joins TRBV19 to TRBJ1-2; TRBD1 agrees at 7 bases. The CDR3 spans 14 residues. Per the germline V gene, CDR1 is LNHDA and CDR2 is SQIVND (reference sequence). The junction had 7 bases not matched to a gene; V was cut back by 8 bases and J by 1 base.

V gene TRBV28 combines with J gene TRBJ2-7; D possibly corresponds to TRBD2 (5 bases). Looked up from germline, CDR1 is MDHEN and CDR2 is SYDVKM. The CDR3 sequence is 17 residues long. V was shortened by 6 bases and J by 4 bases, with 25 bases between the two germline ends. The CDR3 region is CASSPQEGLANLYEQYF. The CDR3 nucleotides read TGTGCCAGCAGCCCCCAGGAAGGGCTAGCTAATCTATACGAGCAGTACTTC.

The chain carries TRBV11-1 and TRBJ1-1, with 8 bases identical to TRBD1. Germline V gene lookup returns CDR1 SGHAT and CDR2 FQDESV (reference sequence). CDR3 size: 15 residues. The V gene end was trimmed by 1 base and the J gene end by 4 bases; junction bases not matched to a gene: 5. In DNA form, the CDR3 reads TGTGCCAGCAGCTTAGAACCAGGGGGCCTCACTGAAGCTTTCTTT. It is translated as CASSLEPGGLTEAFF.

The V call is TRBV10-2, the J call TRBJ2-7; no clear D gene. Germline V gene lookup returns CDR1 WSHSY and CDR2 SAAADI. V was trimmed by 1 base and J by 7 bases, leaving 8 bases between them. The CDR3 sequence is 12 residues long. The CDR3 DNA reads TGCGCCAGCAGTGAGTTAGGCCTTGAGCAGTACTTC. Amino acid sequence: CASSELGLEQYF.

This clone was seen more than once but under ten times. The chain couples TRBV6-6 to TRBJ1-1, with D unclear. Trimming left V 8 bases short and J 6 bases short, with 10 bases between. Germline V gives CDR1 MNHNY, CDR2 SVGAGI (reference sequence). The CDR3 is made up of 11 amino acids. This CDR3 is CASLRGSEAFF. As DNA, the CDR3 is TGTGCCAGCCTACGGGGATCTGAAGCTTTCTTT.

This chain joins TRBV10-3 and TRBJ2-1; 14 bases agree with TRBD2. The V and J ends lost 5 bases and 7 bases, in that order; junction bases with no gene match: 7. CDR1 is ENHRY and CDR2 is SYGVKD in the germline V gene. CDR3 length: 16 residues. This CDR3 is CAISSGTSGGLNEQFF. The CDR3 bases are TGTGCCATCAGTTCCGGGACTAGCGGGGGTCTGAATGAGCAGTTCTTC.

The chain carries TRBV2 and TRBJ1-5, with 7 bases aligning to TRBD1. Germline V CDR1 and CDR2: SNHLY, FYNNEI. V shed 8 bases, J shed 4 bases, and the junction held 11 bases outside the gene matches. The length of the CDR3 is 15 residues. CDR3 DNA: TGTGCCAGCGCCATTGTGGACAGGCAAAATCAGCCCCAGCATTTT. Translated, it gives CASAIVDRQNQPQHF. The full variable domain, its missing parts supplied by reference TRBV2 and TRBJ1-5, is EPEVTQTPSHQVTQMGQEVILRCVPISNHLYFYWYRQILGQKVEFLVSFYNNEISEKSEIFDDQFSVERPDGSNFTLKIRSTKLEDSAMYFCASAIVDRQNQPQHFGDGTRLSIL.

This clone turned up a few times. The same CDR3 also results from other DNA sequences found in this sample. This rearrangement joins TRBV9 to TRBJ2-3; D is uncertain. Trimming stripped 0 bases from V and 1 base from J, with 3 bases between. The CDR3 runs 13 residues. Germline lookup yields CDR1 SGDLS and CDR2 YYNGEE. The CDR3 reads CASSVGGTDTQYF. The CDR3 DNA is TGTGCCAGCAGCGTAGGGGGCACAGATACGCAGTATTTT.

Note on this clone: The junction does not match germline at one end; this may be a read error. The chain uses TRBV5-3 and TRBJ1-2; no clear D gene. TRBV5-3 is marked as an open reading frame, function uncertain. The CDR3 totals 14 residues. This CDR3 reads CARSLQEANDGYTF. The CDR3, as DNA: TGTGCCAGAAGCCTTCAGGAGGCTAACGATGGCTACACCTTC.

The V and J genes are TRBV5-1 and TRBJ2-1; TRBD1 aligns across 9 bases. Germline CDR1 reads SGHRS; CDR2 reads YFSETQ. This CDR3 is 15 amino acids long. The trim removed 4 bases at V and 8 bases at J, leaving 10 bases unmatched. This CDR3 reads CASSSRDRVDHEQFF. The CDR3 DNA is TGCGCCAGCAGCAGCCGGGACAGGGTGGATCATGAGCAGTTCTTC.

The V gene is TRBV6-6, the J gene TRBJ1-4; D is unclear. In germline, CDR1 is MNHNY, CDR2 SVGAGI (reference sequence). The V gene lost 6 bases and the J gene lost 2 bases, with 7 bases spanning the gap. This CDR3 region has 13 residues. This chain's CDR3 is CASRAGTNEKLFF. CDR3 coding DNA: TGTGCCAGCAGAGCCGGGACTAATGAAAAACTGTTTTTT.

This CDR3 is CATTGTPRRADTQYF. The CDR3 DNA follows: TGTGCCACCACGGGGACCCCTAGGAGGGCAGATACGCAGTATTTT. The chain combines TRBV6-5 with TRBJ2-3; perhaps TRBD2 as D (6 bases). Trimming cost V 10 bases and J 4 bases, with 21 bases left between them. Germline V gene sequence: CDR1 MNHEY, CDR2 SVGAGI. The CDR3 runs 15 residues.

The CDR3 loop reads CATSARRYTDTQYF. In DNA form, the CDR3 reads TGTGCCACCAGCGCGAGGAGGTACACAGATACGCAGTATTTT. The rearrangement uses TRBV15 and TRBJ2-3; perhaps TRBD2 as D (5 bases). This CDR3 contains 14 residues. Trimming took 5 bases from V and 2 from J, leaving 11 bases between them. CDR1 is LNHNV and CDR2 is YYDKDF in the germline V gene (reference sequence).

This clone was detected only once. CDR3 protein: CASSQEGVNSPLHF. The CDR3 bases are TGTGCCAGCAGCCAAGAAGGGGTCAATTCACCCCTCCACTTT. The chain links TRBV14 to TRBJ1-6; perhaps TRBD1 as D (5 bases). The CDR3 extends over 14 amino acids. V lost 0 bases and J lost 7, with 7 bases in between. Germline values: CDR1 SGHDN, CDR2 FVKESK.

This clone appeared a single time. V is TRBV24-1 and J is TRBJ2-3, with no clear D. From germline, CDR1 is KGHDR and CDR2 SFDVKD. V lost 4 bases, J lost 3 bases, and 7 bases lay in between. The CDR3 is made up of 13 amino acids. The CDR3 coding sequence is TGTGCCACCAGTGACAAGCTGACAGATACGCAGTATTTT. As protein: CATSDKLTDTQYF.

This clone was seen a few times. The V call is TRBV4-3, the J call TRBJ1-6; D gene unclear. V gave up 0 bases and J gave up 0 bases, with 9 bases separating them. Germline-derived CDR1 and CDR2 are LGHNA and YSLEER. This CDR3 spans 17 amino acids. The CDR3 loop is CASSQDDGSSYNSPLHF. CDR3 coding DNA: TGCGCCAGCAGCCAAGATGATGGGAGCTCCTATAATTCACCCCTCCACTTT.

The chain links TRBV2 to TRBJ1-2, with 10 positions matching TRBD1. Unmatched junction bases numbered 3, after V lost 6 bases and J lost 8 bases. CDR1 is SNHLY, CDR2 FYNNEI, per germline. CDR3 length: 12 residues. The CDR3 reads CASRWDRGGYTF. The CDR3 nucleotides read TGTGCCAGCAGATGGGACAGGGGCGGCTACACCTTC.

The V gene is TRBV12-5, the J gene TRBJ1-1; D unclear. The CDR3 has 12 residues. The germline gives CDR1 LGHNT, CDR2 FRNRAP. Trimming cost V 1 base and J 1 base, with 1 base left between them. CDR3 sequence: CASGLENTEAFF. The DNA for the CDR3 is TGTGCTAGTGGTTTGGAGAACACTGAAGCTTTCTTT.